This T cell receptor (beta chain) emerged from a study of somatic mutations in cytotoxic T cells in rheumatoid arthritis. Background on the study: Flow cytometry sorted some V beta antibody-stained T-cell populations to nearly 100% purity, V beta1+ cells among them being sequenced for TCRB. The study's findings and limits: Reported slight underrepresentation of TRBV07 in rheumatoid arthritis patients was not subjected to multiple-comparison adjustment. No significant CD8+ T-cell clonality difference was found between rheumatoid arthritis patients and age-matched controls. Antigen specificity of the expanded CD8+ clones was not determined.

The germline gives CDR1 SGHTS, CDR2 YDEGEE. Trimming left V 2 bases short and J 4 bases short, with 7 bases between. The CDR3 runs to 13 residues. Details on this clone: The target antigen is unknown.

Profiled with immunoSEQ multiplex PCR; TCRdb holds only in-frame clones, not every one. The sample has around 1,400 clones, over 75% seen once. The sequence was obtained from an adult with rheumatoid arthritis. Sequencing was carried out using CD8+ T cells sorted from blood. The chain combines TRBV5-8 with TRBJ1-5; perhaps TRBD1 as D (6 bases). The CDR3 nucleotides are TGTGCCAGCAGCTTAAGGGGGAATCAGCCCCAGCATTTT. Translated: CASSLRGNQPQHF. Drawing the rest from reference TRBV5-8 and TRBJ1-5, the complete variable domain is EAGVTQSPTHLIKTRGQQATLRCSPISGHTSVYWYQQALGLGLQFLLWYDEGEERNRGNFPPRFSGRQFPNYSSELNVNALELEDSALYLCASSLRGNQPQHFGDGTRLSIL.